This T cell receptor (beta chain) is drawn from a study of blood T cell repertoires in COVID-19. Turning to the study itself: Sites across the United States, Italy and Spain contributed samples from acute and convalescent COVID-19.

Generated by immunoSEQ multiplex PCR, the TCRdb table keeps only in-frame clones and is missing some. This sample has 100,000 to 150,000 clones, with almost 85% found just once. V was clipped by 5 bases and J by 4 bases; unmatched bases: 9. Germline CDR1 reads SEHNR; CDR2 reads FQNEAQ (reference sequence). This CDR3 contains 15 residues. The receptor was derived from a man aged 60 to 69 with acute or convalescent COVID-19. Sequencing was carried out using peripheral blood. The chain employs TRBV7-9 and TRBJ2-7, with 9 bases aligning to TRBD1. CDR3 sequence reads: CASSHPDRGIYEQYF. Here the CDR3 DNA reads TGTGCCAGCAGCCATCCGGACAGGGGAATTTACGAGCAGTACTTC.